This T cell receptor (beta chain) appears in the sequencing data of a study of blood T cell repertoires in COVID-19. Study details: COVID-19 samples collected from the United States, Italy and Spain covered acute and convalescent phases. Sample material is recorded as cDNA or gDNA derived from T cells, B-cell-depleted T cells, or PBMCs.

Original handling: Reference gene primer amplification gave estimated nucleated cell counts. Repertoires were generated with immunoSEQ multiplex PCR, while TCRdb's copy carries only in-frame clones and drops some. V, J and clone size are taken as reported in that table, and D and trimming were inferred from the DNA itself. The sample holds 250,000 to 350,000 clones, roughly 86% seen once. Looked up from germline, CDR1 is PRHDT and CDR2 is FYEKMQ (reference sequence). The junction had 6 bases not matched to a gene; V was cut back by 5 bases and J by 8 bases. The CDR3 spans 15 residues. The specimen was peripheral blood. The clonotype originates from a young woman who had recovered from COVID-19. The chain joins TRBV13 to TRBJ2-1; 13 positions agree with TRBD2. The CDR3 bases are TGTGCCAGCAGCCAAGGGACTAGCGGGAACGATGAGCAGTTCTTC. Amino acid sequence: CASSQGTSGNDEQFF.